This T cell receptor beta chain originates from a study of siplizumab effects on memory and regulatory T cells. Study results and limitations: Major contributors to the alloresponse seemed to be naive T cells, which also appeared more diverse than memory cells. Siplizumab gave mappable alloreactive CD4+ clones an average Treg-derived fraction of around 70%, against roughly 26% in controls.

A note on this clone: Its antigen is still unknown.

The data were produced by immunoSEQ multiplex PCR, yet TCRdb's version contains in-frame clones alone and is incomplete. The sample has 90,000 to 120,000 clones, about 94% seen once. Trimming removed 4 bases from V and 4 bases from J; junction bases left unmatched: 4. CDR3 length: 14 amino acids. Germline V gene sequence: CDR1 SGHRS, CDR2 YFSETQ. The V gene is TRBV5-1, the J gene TRBJ1-2; 10 bases agree with TRBD1. The receptor was derived from a human donor in good health. Sequenced sample: Tregs sorted from blood. The CDR3: CASSVGQGIYGYTF. CDR3 DNA sequence: TGCGCCAGCAGCGTGGGACAGGGGATCTATGGCTACACCTTC.